The T cell receptor beta chain under discussion was sequenced for a study of cytomegalovirus exposure and HLA in healthy donors. Both 60 Vbeta primers and 13 Jbeta primers went into the PCR. Clones were read by immunoSEQ multiplex PCR, and TCRdb kept only the in-frame ones, dropping some. The record lists 55,000 to 85,000 clones, of which the ten most abundant hold 2.4%. Sequenced material: PBMCs. The receptor's source is a female donor in good health and CMV-seropositive.

The CDR3 DNA follows: TGTGCCAGTAGTACAGGGGCCACTGAAGCTTTCTTT. It encodes CASSTGATEAFF. The V call is TRBV19, the J call TRBJ1-1; tentatively, D is TRBD1 (6 bases). This CDR3 has 12 residues. Between the trimmed V and J ends, which lost 4 bases and 4 bases, there was a span of 7 bases. The germline gives CDR1 LNHDA, CDR2 SQIVND (reference sequence).